One and the same sample provided the 5 T cell receptor beta chains below, sequenced in a study of blood T cell repertoires in COVID-19. The repertoire was sequenced with immunoSEQ multiplex PCR; TCRdb's copy has only in-frame clones and lacks some. The sample lists 90,000 to 150,000 clones, approximately 85% occurring once. The source material was peripheral blood. These receptors were obtained from a man of 80 years or more with acute or convalescent COVID-19.

V is TRBV6-1 and J is TRBJ1-5; 9 bases are a match to TRBD1. Trimming cost V 2 bases and J 6 bases; bases outside gene matches: 2. The CDR3 length is 14 residues. Germline V gene data show CDR1 as MNHNS and CDR2 as SASEGT. The CDR3 here is CASSEMTGGQPQHF. The CDR3 DNA reads TGTGCCAGCAGTGAAATGACAGGGGGTCAGCCCCAGCATTTT.

This chain uses TRBV3-1 (or the pseudogene TRBV3-2) with TRBJ2-2; the D gene is possibly TRBD2 (5 bases). The CDR3 contains 14 residues. Germline values: CDR1 LGHDT, CDR2 YNNKEL (reference sequence). V was cut by 3 bases and J by 6 bases, with 11 bases left in between. The CDR3: CASSHGSLAGELFF. The CDR3, as DNA: TGTGCCAGCAGCCATGGGAGTCTTGCCGGGGAGCTGTTTTTT.

CDR3 DNA: TGTGCCACCAAACAGGGGGAAACTAATGAAAAACTGTTTTTT. This codes for CATKQGETNEKLFF. This chain connects TRBV15 to TRBJ1-4; 8 bases align to TRBD1. Germline V gives CDR1 LNHNV, CDR2 YYDKDF (reference sequence). V lost 7 bases and J lost 1; bases outside the gene matches: 2. This CDR3 has 14 residues.

The chain has TRBV12-5 and TRBJ1-5; possible D gene TRBD1, 5 bases. CDR3 length equals 15 residues. The germline V gene encodes CDR1 LGHNT and CDR2 FRNRAP. V lost 6 bases and J lost 0, with 12 bases in between. The CDR3 nucleotides are TGTGCTAGTGGCCGGCAGACAGATAGCAATCAGCCCCAGCATTTT. It translates to CASGRQTDSNQPQHF.

This clone was found once. The chain has TRBV19 and TRBJ1-4; the D gene is possibly TRBD1 (5 bases). Germline assignment: CDR1 LNHDA and CDR2 SQIVND (reference sequence). Trimming removed 5 bases from V and 2 bases from J, with 12 bases in between. There are 15 residues in the CDR3. DNA for the CDR3: TGTGCCAGTAGTCGAGGGGACTGGACTAATGAAAAACTGTTTTTT. Its protein product is CASSRGDWTNEKLFF.